This TCR beta chain was documented in a study of shared clonotypes between healthy human individuals. Regarding the study as a whole: Despite large depth, rarefaction showed incomplete sorted-subset sequencing.

CDR3 length: 16 amino acids. Germline V gives CDR1 SGHRS, CDR2 YFSETQ. Deletions cut 1 base from V and 0 bases from J, with 10 bases between. Every immunoSEQ plate was one replicate of a subset's evenly spread DNA. Data came from immunoSEQ multiplex PCR; TCRdb stores just in-frame clones and leaves some out. Of a few million clones listed, just over 90% are singletons. Recent vaccinations or acute infections were absent in the healthy HIV-negative adult donors. Points on this clone: As yet, its antigen is unknown.

Sequencing was done on a sample of naive CD4+ T cells sorted from blood. Indicated subset: CD45RA+ positively selected. The receptor comes from a young man in good health. V is TRBV5-1 and J is TRBJ2-2; D may correspond to TRBD1 or TRBD2 (5 bases each). Here the CDR3 DNA reads TGCGCCAGCAGCTTGTCGGGGCAGGCGAACACCGGGGAGCTGTTTTTT. Translated, it gives CASSLSGQANTGELFF.